Shown below are 12 T cell receptor beta chains from a single sample sequenced in a study of cytomegalovirus exposure and HLA in healthy donors. Profiled with immunoSEQ multiplex PCR; TCRdb holds only in-frame clones, not every one. The sample consists of fewer than 200,000 clones, less than 85% of them appearing once. Sequencing was carried out using PBMCs. These receptors were collected from a man between 18 and 29 years old in good health and CMV-seropositive.

The rearrangement links TRBV6-5 to TRBJ1-3; possibly TRBD1 for D (5 bases). Trimming removed 8 bases from V and 4 bases from J, with 18 bases in between. The length of the CDR3 is 15 residues. Germline assignment: CDR1 MNHEY and CDR2 SVGAGI. CDR3 protein: CASPREGSRGNTIYF. CDR3 in DNA: TGTGCCAGCCCCCGGGAGGGGTCGAGAGGAAACACCATATATTTT.

V is TRBV4-1 and J is TRBJ2-1; D is unresolved. Germline assignment: CDR1 MGHRA and CDR2 YSYEKL. The CDR3 contains 13 residues. Trimming left V 0 bases short and J 6 bases short, with 6 bases between. CDR3: CASSQETLNEQFF. The CDR3 DNA is TGCGCCAGCAGCCAAGAGACACTCAATGAGCAGTTCTTC.

V is TRBV27 and J is TRBJ2-7; 8 nucleotides agree with TRBD2. In germline, CDR1 is MNHEY, CDR2 SMNVEV (reference sequence). There are 15 residues in the CDR3. V dropped 3 bases and J dropped 1; count of bases not matched to a gene: 5. The CDR3 DNA reads TGTGCCAGCAGTTTGCTAGCGGGCACATCCTACGAGCAGTACTTC. Residues: CASSLLAGTSYEQYF.

This clone appeared once. This chain uses TRBV2 with TRBJ1-1; 9 bases are a match to TRBD1. This CDR3 contains 12 residues. Trimming at V came to 8 bases and at J to 4 bases, leaving 2 bases not matched to a gene. Germline loops: CDR1 SNHLY, CDR2 FYNNEI. CDR3 DNA sequence: TGTGCCAGCGGACAGGGGCCCACTGAAGCTTTCTTT. It translates to CASGQGPTEAFF.

V gene TRBV28 combines with J gene TRBJ1-1, with D maybe TRBD1 (5 bases). CDR1 is MDHEN, CDR2 SYDVKM, per germline. V lost 5 bases to trimming and J lost 6 bases, with 13 bases between them. The CDR3 totals 13 residues. The CDR3 loop is CASSVAGIAEAFF. The CDR3 DNA follows: TGTGCCAGCAGTGTCGCAGGGATCGCTGAAGCTTTCTTT.

This clone has ten or more counts. The J gene is TRBJ2-1, the V gene TRBV29-1, with D maybe TRBD2 (5 bases). CDR3 length: 15 residues. Trimming pared 4 bases from V and 7 bases from J, leaving 20 bases between. The germline V gene has CDR1 SQVTM and CDR2 ANQGSEA. In DNA form, the CDR3 reads TGCAGCGTTGTCCAGGTCGTGGGAACGGGGAATGAGCAGTTCTTC. Translating gives CSVVQVVGTGNEQFF.

This chain joins TRBV5-1 and TRBJ2-7; 8 bases align to TRBD1. Germline-derived CDR1 and CDR2 are SGHRS and YFSETQ. The CDR3 is 15 residues long. Trimming took 4 bases from V and 2 from J; bases not matched to a gene: 8. The CDR3 loop is CASSPDRGSTYEQYF. The CDR3 DNA follows: TGCGCCAGCAGCCCTGACAGGGGATCCACCTACGAGCAGTACTTC.

This clone showed up just once. The J gene is TRBJ2-7, the V gene TRBV27; no firm D call. This CDR3 is 14 amino acids long. Germline V lookup: CDR1 MNHEY, CDR2 SMNVEV (reference sequence). Trimming removed 2 bases at V and 0 bases at J, with 8 bases between. As DNA, the CDR3 is TGTGCCAGCAGTTTAAGTTCGAGCTCCTACGAGCAGTACTTC. The encoded protein is CASSLSSSSYEQYF.

The CDR3 sequence is CASSQDFGTQGPIYNEQFF. Written as DNA, the CDR3 is TGCGCCAGCAGCCAAGATTTTGGGACACAGGGCCCGATATACAATGAGCAGTTCTTC. This rearrangement joins TRBV4-1 to TRBJ2-1, with a weak D call TRBD1 (6 bases). Trimming shortened V by 0 bases and J by 4 bases, and 22 bases separated the two germline ends. The germline gives CDR1 MGHRA, CDR2 YSYEKL. The CDR3 loop spans 19 amino acids.

The V and J genes are TRBV25-1 and TRBJ2-2; weak D call: TRBD1 (5 bases). The CDR3 sequence is 15 residues long. V lost 4 bases to trimming and J lost 5 bases, with 14 bases between them. Germline CDR1 MGHDK, CDR2 SYGVNS. CDR3 DNA: TGTGCCAGCAGTGTAGGCAGGGCCCTTACCGGGGAGCTGTTTTTT. Its protein product is CASSVGRALTGELFF.

V usage is TRBV2 and J usage is TRBJ2-1, with a possible D match to TRBD2 (5 bases). Trimming removed 2 bases from V and 1 base from J, with 15 bases in between. This CDR3 region has 17 residues. From germline, CDR1 is SNHLY and CDR2 FYNNEI. Written as DNA, the CDR3 is TGTGCCAGCAGTGAAAACGGCGTAGCGAATTCCTACAATGAGCAGTTCTTC. This sequence encodes CASSENGVANSYNEQFF.

This chain links TRBV2 with TRBJ1-3; no clear D gene. The V gene's germline CDR1 is SNHLY and CDR2 FYNNEI. V dropped 6 bases and J dropped 4 bases, with 10 bases sitting between them. The CDR3 totals 13 residues. CDR3 in DNA: TGTGCCAGCAGCGGGAACGACGGAAACACCATATATTTT. Its protein product is CASSGNDGNTIYF. Full variable domain (remainder filled in from reference TRBV2 and TRBJ1-3): EPEVTQTPSHQVTQMGQEVILRCVPISNHLYFYWYRQILGQKVEFLVSFYNNEISEKSEIFDDQFSVERPDGSNFTLKIRSTKLEDSAMYFCASSGNDGNTIYFGEGSWLTVV.